This T cell receptor beta chain stems from a study of cytomegalovirus exposure and HLA in healthy donors. Study findings and constraints: TCR beta chains associated with HLA were, in a later analysis, more clonally expanded than equally common others. The authors later found most CMV-associated TCR beta chains appeared HLA-restricted. A later analysis linked a missense DCLRE1C variant to TCR beta V- and J-gene trimming.

PCR amplification relied on 60 Vbeta primers (plus 13 Jbeta primers). Sequencing was performed with immunoSEQ multiplex PCR; in TCRdb, only in-frame clones are kept and a portion is missing. Of some 110,000 clones in the sample, 77% were seen once. A word on this clone: Its cognate antigen is unknown.

CDR3 size: 18 residues. J was trimmed by 1 base and V by 3 bases; bases with no gene match: 11. CDR1 SGHVS and CDR2 FQNEAQ come from the germline V gene. The sequenced sample was PBMCs. The TCR comes from a woman aged 40 to 50 in good health and CMV-seropositive. The rearrangement links TRBV7-8 to TRBJ1-3; 8 bases map to TRBD1. CDR3 loop: CASSFRRGLSGSGNTIYF. CDR3 nucleotide sequence: TGTGCCAGCAGCTTTCGCAGGGGGCTAAGTGGTTCTGGAAACACCATATATTTT.